The rows below give T cell receptor beta chains drawn from one sample of a study of cytomegalovirus exposure and HLA in healthy donors. Sequencing used immunoSEQ multiplex PCR; TCRdb keeps in-frame clones, though not all of them. The repertoire includes 120,000 or so clones, 65% to 80% of them detected once, and about 3.4% sits in the top ten. Specimen: PBMCs. These receptors were obtained from a man aged 25 to 40 in good health and CMV-seronegative. Each CDR3 is given without its conserved first and last residue.

J gene: TRBJ1-5
V gene: TRBV6-1
CDR3 protein: ASSEGVRPQH

J gene: TRBJ2-7
V gene: TRBV28
CDR3 protein: ASSFIPGTGYHEQY

J gene: TRBJ1-2
V gene: TRBV28
CDR3 protein: ATYEGANYGYT

J gene: TRBJ2-2
V gene: TRBV6-4
CDR3 protein: ASSETAGPGELF

J gene: TRBJ2-5
V gene: TRBV7-2
CDR3 protein: ASSLDTGTSGTQY

J gene: TRBJ1-1
V gene: TRBV11-2
CDR3 protein: ASSLQAVNTEAF

J gene: TRBJ2-1
V gene: TRBV7-7
CDR3 protein: ASSLVSGDNEQF

J gene: TRBJ2-5
V gene: TRBV2
CDR3 protein: ASGALEGKETQY

J gene: TRBJ1-1
V gene: TRBV7-9
CDR3 protein: ASSNGNAEVTEAF

J gene: TRBJ2-5
V gene: TRBV5-1
CDR3 protein: ASSLGSTVQETQY

J gene: .
V gene: TRBV30
CDR3 protein: AWSAINPYEQY

J gene: TRBJ2-5
V gene: TRBV6-5
CDR3 protein: ASSYRAGGTQETQY

J gene: TRBJ2-1
V gene: TRBV4-2
CDR3 protein: ASSQEGAGAYNEQF

J gene: TRBJ2-7
V gene: TRBV6-6
CDR3 protein: ASSGLGLAESYEQY